Below, 25 T cell receptor beta chains from the same sample are listed, as sequenced in a study of T-cell reconstitution after alpha-beta-depleted transplantation in children. The antigens these receptors bind are not known. A TCRbeta library incorporating unique molecular identifiers was prepared. One entry per CDR3 protein results from TCRdb running MiXCR on the PCR reads. The data hold 250,000 to 300,000 distinct CDR3 sequences, with around 7.1% observed a single time. General study findings and limits: T cells produced anew were the main source of T-cell counts and diversity one year after transplant.

Source: peripheral blood, taken 360 days after TCRalphabeta/CD19-depleted stem cell transplant. The origin of the receptors is a female patient aged 2 to 10 who had a stem cell transplant for Fanconi anemia, so the T cells may come from the graft donor.

This rearrangement joins TRBV27 to TRBJ2-3; 10 bases are a match to TRBD2. Germline lookup yields CDR1 MNHEY and CDR2 SMNVEV (reference sequence). The V segment lost 4 bases and the J segment 1 base; nucleotides outside the gene matches: 5. This CDR3 is built from 16 residues. The CDR3 reads CASSSGLAAGTDTQYF. CDR3 sequence (DNA): TGTGCCAGCAGTTCCGGACTAGCGGCCGGCACAGATACGCAGTATTTT.

In its sample, this clonotype was seen many times. The chain recombines TRBV6-4 with TRBJ2-1; D not resolved. CDR1 is MRHNA and CDR2 is SNTAGT in the germline V gene. V gave up 4 bases and J gave up 10 bases, with 14 bases separating them. CDR3 length equals 13 residues. The CDR3 sequence is CASSAPAVGEQFF. The CDR3 bases are TGTGCCAGCAGTGCCCCGGCCGTTGGGGAGCAGTTCTTC.

This chain links TRBV3-1 with TRBJ1-1; TRBD1 matches 8 bases. The V segment lost 5 bases and the J segment 0 bases; nucleotides outside the gene matches: 14. The germline gives CDR1 LGHDT, CDR2 YNNKEL (reference sequence). This CDR3 spans 18 amino acids. The CDR3 loop is CASSGAGGRGGMNTEAFF. As DNA, the CDR3 is TGTGCCAGCAGCGGAGCAGGGGGCAGGGGGGGCATGAACACTGAAGCTTTCTTT.

This clonotype was counted ten times or more. The chain uses TRBV9 and TRBJ2-1; D may match TRBD1 or TRBD2 (6 bases each). CDR3 length equals 15 residues. V was trimmed by 4 bases and J by 3 bases, leaving 14 bases between them. The germline gives CDR1 SGDLS, CDR2 YYNGEE. The CDR3 region has the DNA TGTGCCAGCAGCAAACAGAGGGGGGACTACAATGAGCAGTTCTTC. Translated, it gives CASSKQRGDYNEQFF.

This clonotype was seen at least ten times. This chain uses TRBV5-1 with TRBJ2-7, with a tentative D call TRBD1 (6 bases). In germline, CDR1 is SGHRS, CDR2 YFSETQ. The CDR3 contains 13 residues. Trimming stripped 3 bases from V and 3 bases from J, with 10 bases between. This chain's CDR3 is CASSSDRFYEQYF. The CDR3 DNA follows: TGCGCCAGCAGCTCGGACAGATTCTACGAGCAGTACTTC. Variable domain in full (rest from reference TRBV5-1 and TRBJ2-7): KAGVTQTPRYLIKTRGQQVTLSCSPISGHRSVSWYQQTPGQGLQFLFEYFSETQRNKGNFPGRFSGRQFSNSRSEMNVSTLELGDSALYLCASSSDRFYEQYFGPGTRLTVT.

This clonotype occurred a few times. This chain links TRBV6-8 with TRBJ2-7; 12 bases line up with TRBD2. Germline V gene data show CDR1 as MNHGY and CDR2 as SAAAGT. This CDR3 has 16 amino acids. The J segment lost 1 base and the V segment lost 6 bases, leaving 7 bases of the junction unmatched. The CDR3 nucleotides read TGTGCCAGCAGATTTACTAGCGGGGGGACTTCCTACGAGCAGTACTTC. The encoded protein is CASRFTSGGTSYEQYF.

This clonotype was counted many times. The rearrangement joins TRBV20-1 to TRBJ1-3, with D unclear. The CDR3 spans 14 residues. V was shortened by 4 bases and J by 0 bases, with 10 bases between the two germline ends. The germline gives CDR1 DFQATT, CDR2 SNEGSKA (reference sequence). The CDR3 reads CSAMWGTSGNTIYF. Written as DNA, the CDR3 is TGCAGTGCTATGTGGGGAACCTCTGGAAACACCATATATTTT.

In this sample, this clonotype turned up many times. This chain connects TRBV28 to TRBJ2-7; D is unclear. Trimming cost V 3 bases and J 1 base, with 13 bases left between them. The CDR3 has 15 amino acids. Germline CDR1 reads MDHEN; CDR2 reads SYDVKM. CDR3 protein: CASSFPSLGSYEQYF. For the CDR3, the DNA is TGTGCCAGCAGTTTTCCCAGTCTAGGGTCCTACGAGCAGTACTTC.

At least ten counts were recorded for this clonotype. This chain links TRBV10-3 with TRBJ2-2, with D possibly being TRBD1 (6 bases). V was pared by 10 bases and J by 3 bases, with 15 bases between. The V gene's germline CDR1 is ENHRY and CDR2 SYGVKD. CDR3 size: 14 residues. Here the CDR3 reads CATQREGDTGELFF. The CDR3, as DNA: TGTGCCACCCAAAGAGAGGGGGACACCGGGGAGCTGTTTTTT.

This clonotype was recorded many times. The chain uses TRBV11-2 and TRBJ2-1, with 10 bases lining up with TRBD2. CDR1 and CDR2 (germline): SGHAT, FQNNGV. V lost 1 base, J lost 1 base, and 10 bases stayed unmatched. The CDR3 length is 19 residues. CDR3 in amino acids: CASSLGPLAGVSSYNEQFF. The CDR3 DNA follows: TGTGCCAGCAGCTTAGGTCCCCTAGCGGGGGTTTCGTCCTACAATGAGCAGTTCTTC.

This clonotype has a count of ten or more. J is TRBJ2-1 and V is TRBV11-2; weak D call: TRBD1 (5 bases). V was clipped by 8 bases and J by 1 base, with 12 bases between them. This CDR3 comprises 14 residues. CDR1 and CDR2 from the germline V gene are SGHAT and FQNNGV. CDR3 sequence reads: CASLTTDSYNEQFF. In DNA, the CDR3 is TGTGCCAGCCTGACGACAGATTCCTACAATGAGCAGTTCTTC.

The chain recombines TRBV5-1 with TRBJ2-5; maybe TRBD1 (6 bases). The germline CDR1 and CDR2 sequences are SGHRS and YFSETQ. CDR3 length: 16 amino acids. V dropped 0 bases and J dropped 3 bases, with 15 bases sitting between them. Here the CDR3 DNA reads TGCGCCAGCAGCTTGGCGGGCAGGGGCGTTGAAGAGACCCAGTACTTC. Protein product: CASSLAGRGVEETQYF.

In this sample, this clonotype turned up many times. V and J are TRBV5-1 and TRBJ2-1; possibly TRBD2 for D (8 bases). Trimming stripped 7 bases from V and 5 bases from J, with 28 bases between. CDR3 length: 18 residues. The germline V gene encodes CDR1 SGHRS and CDR2 YFSETQ. CDR3 DNA: TGCGCCAGCCGAGGGACAGTCCCGGGACTAGGTGTTCACAATGAGCAGTTCTTC. Translated, it gives CASRGTVPGLGVHNEQFF.

This clonotype has at least ten counts. The V call is TRBV28, the J call TRBJ2-3, with 9 nucleotides matching TRBD2. CDR3 length equals 14 residues. CDR1 MDHEN and CDR2 SYDVKM come from the germline V gene. V lost 10 bases, J lost 4 bases, and 9 bases stayed unmatched. The chain's CDR3 is CAIGGGARADTQYF. CDR3 DNA: TGTGCCATTGGCGGGGGGGCCAGGGCAGATACGCAGTATTTT. Full variable domain (missing parts from reference TRBV28 and TRBJ2-3): DVKVTQSSRYLVKRTGEKVFLECVQDMDHENMFWYRQDPGLGLRLIYFSYDVKMKEKGDIPEGYSVSREKKERFSLILESASTNQTSMYLCAIGGGARADTQYFGPGTRLTVL.

The chain couples TRBV18 to TRBJ1-1; 9 nucleotides align to TRBD1. Per germline, CDR1 KGHSH and CDR2 LQKENI. The CDR3 consists of 13 residues. The junction had 6 bases not matched to a gene; V was cut back by 8 bases and J by 5 bases. CDR3 DNA: TGTGCCAGCGATACAGGGGGCCGGACTGAAGCTTTCTTT. Protein: CASDTGGRTEAFF.

This sequence joins TRBV7-8 and TRBJ1-2; D gene ambiguous. Trimming cost V 5 bases and J 2 bases, with 9 bases left between them. CDR3 length: 13 residues. Per germline, CDR1 SGHVS and CDR2 FQNEAQ. The CDR3 sequence is CASSLFLNYGYTF. Here the CDR3 DNA reads TGTGCCAGCAGCCTTTTTTTGAACTATGGCTACACCTTC. Using reference TRBV7-8 and TRBJ1-2 for the parts outside the CDR3, the full variable domain is GAGVSQSPRYKVAKRGQDVALRCDPISGHVSLFWYQQALGQGPEFLTYFQNEAQLDKSGLPSDRFFAERPEGSVSTLKIQRTQQEDSAVYLCASSLFLNYGYTFGSGTRLTVV.

J is TRBJ2-7 and V is TRBV5-1; 7 nucleotides align to TRBD1. After removal of 3 bases from V and 5 bases from J, the junction contained 11 bases not matched to a gene. Germline-derived CDR1 and CDR2 are SGHRS and YFSETQ. CDR3 length: 15 residues. The CDR3 DNA sequence: TGCGCCAGCAGCTACCTACAGGGGAAACAGGACGAGCAGTACGTC. Its protein product is CASSYLQGKQDEQYV.

This clonotype was seen repeatedly, ten times or more. The V and J genes are TRBV9 and TRBJ2-7, with D perhaps TRBD1 (6 bases). The germline V and J ends were trimmed by 3 bases and 4 bases, with 14 bases remaining between them. CDR3 length: 14 residues. Looked up from germline, CDR1 is SGDLS and CDR2 is YYNGEE. In DNA, the CDR3 is TGTGCCAGCAGCGCCGACAGGATTCCTTACGAGCAGTACTTC. Its protein is CASSADRIPYEQYF.

This clonotype was picked up a small number of times. V and J are TRBV5-1 and TRBJ2-1; 15 bases match TRBD2. CDR1 SGHRS and CDR2 YFSETQ come from the germline V gene. This CDR3 has 16 amino acids. V was pared by 0 bases and J by 7 bases, with 2 bases of the junction left unmatched. CDR3 coding DNA: TGCGCCAGCAGCTTGGGGACTAGCGGGGGGGCGAATGAGCAGTTCTTC. Its protein product is CASSLGTSGGANEQFF.

The chain employs TRBV7-6 and TRBJ2-2; D perhaps matches TRBD2 (7 bases). V gave up 3 bases and J gave up 2 bases, with 13 bases separating them. Looked up from germline, CDR1 is SGHVS and CDR2 is FNYEAQ. This CDR3 spans 16 amino acids. For the CDR3, the DNA is TGTGCCAGCAGCTTCTATCCGGGGGGCAACACCGGGGAGCTGTTTTTT. It encodes CASSFYPGGNTGELFF.

This clonotype was seen only a few times. V and J are TRBV28 and TRBJ1-2, with D uncertain. Trimming stripped 5 bases from V and 7 bases from J, with 20 bases between. The V gene's germline CDR1 is MDHEN and CDR2 SYDVKM. The CDR3 consists of 15 residues. CDR3 protein: CASSQPGSPSGGYTF. For the CDR3, the DNA is TGTGCCAGCAGTCAACCCGGGTCTCCGAGCGGTGGCTACACCTTC.

This clonotype was found many times. The chain employs TRBV24-1 and TRBJ2-1; D perhaps matches TRBD1 (7 bases). V was cut by 4 bases and J by 8 bases, with 17 bases left in between. This CDR3 has 15 amino acids. CDR1 KGHDR and CDR2 SFDVKD come from the germline V gene. CDR3 residues: CATSESGGPPDEQFF. Written as DNA, the CDR3 is TGTGCCACCAGTGAATCAGGGGGGCCACCGGATGAGCAGTTCTTC.

This clonotype was seen ten or more times. CDR3 DNA: TGCGCCAGCAGCTTAGTAAGCACTGAAGCTTTCTTT. Translation gives CASSLVSTEAFF. The chain links TRBV5-1 to TRBJ1-1, with no clear D. V was trimmed by 2 bases and J by 4 bases, leaving 6 bases between them. This CDR3 comprises 12 residues. CDR1 and CDR2 (germline): SGHRS, YFSETQ.

This clonotype has ten or more counts. The rearrangement joins TRBV20-1 to TRBJ1-1; D is perhaps TRBD1 (5 bases). The CDR3 has 16 residues. CDR1 and CDR2 (germline): DFQATT, SNEGSKA (reference sequence). Trimming removed 0 bases at V and 4 bases at J, with 18 bases between. The CDR3 sequence: CSARDQGLGKVTEAFF. DNA for the CDR3: TGCAGTGCTAGAGATCAGGGCCTCGGGAAGGTCACTGAAGCTTTCTTT.

This clonotype has just a few counts. The V call is TRBV6-2 or TRBV6-3, the J call TRBJ2-7; D not resolved. V gave up 2 bases and J gave up 0 bases, with 11 bases separating them. Germline loops: CDR1 MNHEY, CDR2 SVGEGT. The CDR3 length is 15 residues. The CDR3 region has the DNA TGTGCCAGCAGTTACAACGCAAAGAGCTCCTACGAGCAGTACGTC. This encodes CASSYNAKSSYEQYV.